This T cell receptor beta chain is drawn from a study of blood T cell repertoires in COVID-19. Whole-study context: Acute-phase and convalescent COVID-19 samples originated in the United States, Italy and Spain.

In the original processing: Scientists estimated how many nucleated cells there were by amplifying reference gene primers. Sequencing used immunoSEQ multiplex PCR; TCRdb keeps in-frame clones, though not all of them. V and J calls and clone size come straight from that table; D and trimming were deduced from the DNA. The sample carries about 170,000 clones, 83% recorded once. Participants were placed into cohorts based on the clinical history they reported. The CDR3 is made up of 14 amino acids. V was clipped by 4 bases and J by 4 bases, with 11 bases between them. Germline V gives CDR1 MNHEY, CDR2 SVGAGI.

Sample: PBMCs or T cells enriched from blood (not recorded which). This TCR derives from a woman between 45 and 65 years old who had recovered from COVID-19. This chain links TRBV6-5 with TRBJ1-5; D is possibly TRBD1 (6 bases). The CDR3 loop reads CASSLGGQNQPQHF. CDR3 in DNA: TGTGCCAGCAGTTTGGGGGGGCAGAATCAGCCCCAGCATTTT.